Below are 18 T cell receptor beta chains sequenced from a single sample in a study of response to subunit inactivated influenza vaccine. TCRdb called the RT-PCR reads again in MiXCR, with one record for every CDR3 protein. The sample holds around 790,000 distinct CDR3 sequences, less than 25% seen once. This specimen consisted of PBMCs from blood, obtained less than 6 days after vaccination. The receptors derive from a man in his fifties or sixties who received an inactivated influenza vaccine.

The V gene is TRBV10-3, the J gene TRBJ2-4, with TRBD1 matching 9 bases. Germline CDR1 reads ENHRY; CDR2 reads SYGVKD. V shed 3 bases and J 5 bases; nucleotides not matched to a gene: 5. The CDR3 covers 15 residues. CDR3 nucleotides: TGTGCCATCAGTGAACGGGGACAGGGTCAAAACATTCAGTACTTC. Amino acids: CAISERGQGQNIQYF.

The table lists this clonotype with a few counts. This chain links TRBV20-1 with TRBJ1-2, with D possibly being TRBD1 (5 bases). Trimming took off 6 bases at V and 2 bases at J, with 19 bases between the two ends. The CDR3 is 15 residues long. CDR1 and CDR2 (germline): DFQATT, SNEGSKA (reference sequence). CDR3 region: CSAQTQGGSNYGYTF. The CDR3 region has the DNA TGCAGTGCACAGACGCAGGGTGGAAGCAACTATGGCTACACCTTC.

The chain joins TRBV27 to TRBJ1-2, with TRBD1 matching 7 bases. Per the germline V gene, CDR1 is MNHEY and CDR2 is SMNVEV (reference sequence). Trimming cost V 5 bases and J 3 bases; bases outside gene matches: 12. The CDR3 is made up of 16 amino acids. As DNA, the CDR3 is TGTGCCAGCAGTCTAAACCTCGGGACAGCCTACTATGGCTACACCTTC. The encoded protein is CASSLNLGTAYYGYTF.

This clonotype occurred many times. Relative to the germline gene, one junction end is altered; a read error may explain this. The V call is TRBV7-2, the J call TRBJ2-1; 13 bases fit TRBD2. From germline, CDR1 is SGHTA and CDR2 FQGNSA. This CDR3 contains 11 residues. The CDR3 region has the DNA TGTGCCAGCAGCCACGGACTAGCGGGGGCTTTC. It encodes CASSHGLAGAF. The entire variable domain, with the rest obtained from reference TRBV7-2 and TRBJ2-1, is as follows: GAGVSQSPSNKVTEKGKDVELRCDPISGHTALYWYRQSLGQGLEFLIYFQGNSAPDKSGLPSDRFSAERTGGSVSTLTIQRTQQEDSAVYLCASSHGLAGAFGPGTRLTVL.

The CDR3 nucleotides read TGCAGTGCTAGATTGGACGGGACAGCCTACACTGAAGCTTTCTTT. Its translation is CSARLDGTAYTEAFF. V and J are TRBV20-1 and TRBJ1-1, with 7 bases identical to TRBD1. V lost 2 bases and J lost 3; bases outside the gene matches: 9. Per the germline V gene, CDR1 is DFQATT and CDR2 is SNEGSKA (reference sequence). This CDR3 spans 15 amino acids.

V and J are TRBV12-3 or TRBV12-4 and TRBJ2-1, with 9 bases that match TRBD1. J was trimmed by 9 bases and V by 5 bases; bases with no gene match: 8. The CDR3 is 14 residues long. CDR3: CASSAGTGFGEQFF. CDR3 DNA: TGTGCCAGCAGTGCCGGGACAGGGTTTGGTGAGCAGTTCTTC.

This clonotype was seen a handful of times. The CDR3 sequence: CASRLQWGSTEAFF. The CDR3 nucleotides read TGTGCCAGCAGACTACAGTGGGGGAGCACTGAAGCTTTCTTT. The chain joins TRBV6-1 to TRBJ1-1; tentatively, D is TRBD1 (5 bases). The CDR3 contains 14 residues. The V and J ends lost 6 bases and 4 bases respectively, with 15 bases between them. The germline V gene encodes CDR1 MNHNS and CDR2 SASEGT.

The rearrangement joins TRBV27 to TRBJ2-2, with D perhaps TRBD1 or TRBD2 (6 bases each). The CDR3 loop spans 15 amino acids. The V end was cut by 6 bases, the J end by 1 base, with 12 bases between. Per germline, CDR1 MNHEY and CDR2 SMNVEV (reference sequence). CDR3 protein: CASRLGGLNTGELFF. The CDR3 DNA follows: TGTGCCAGCAGATTAGGGGGGTTGAACACCGGGGAGCTGTTTTTT.

This chain links TRBV10-3 with TRBJ2-6; D is uncertain. Deletions cut 4 bases from V and 0 bases from J, with 16 bases between. CDR3 size: 18 residues. CDR1 is ENHRY and CDR2 is SYGVKD in the germline V gene. The CDR3 coding sequence is TGTGCCATCAGTGGCCATACCTCTACATCCTCTGGGGCCAACGTCCTGACTTTC. Translated: CAISGHTSTSSGANVLTF.

V and J are TRBV12-3 or TRBV12-4 and TRBJ1-2; TRBD1 agrees at 9 bases. The CDR3 is 16 amino acids. Trimming took 5 bases from V and 2 from J; bases not matched to a gene: 9. CDR3 nucleotides: TGTGCCAGCAGTCCTACCGGACAGGGGAGGAACTATGGCTACACCTTC. This gives the protein CASSPTGQGRNYGYTF.

The chain uses TRBV7-2 and TRBJ1-1; weak D call: TRBD1 (5 bases). The CDR3 totals 12 residues. Germline-derived CDR1 and CDR2 are SGHTA and FQGNSA. With 4 bases removed from V and 5 bases from J, the gap between germline ends came to 8 bases. DNA of the CDR3: TGTGCCAGCAGCTCATACAGGACTGAAGCTTTCTTT. It codes for CASSSYRTEAFF.

The chain employs TRBV4-2 and TRBJ2-1, with D possibly matching TRBD2 (5 bases). From germline, CDR1 is LGHNA and CDR2 YNFKEQ. Deletions cut 1 base from V and 1 base from J, with 11 bases between. The CDR3 totals 16 residues. The chain's CDR3 is CASSQGEGRSYNEQFF. CDR3 nucleotides: TGTGCCAGCAGCCAAGGAGAGGGTCGTTCCTACAATGAGCAGTTCTTC.

The rearrangement links TRBV7-3 to TRBJ2-7, with D perhaps matching TRBD2 (5 bases). The CDR3 length is 14 residues. The germline gives CDR1 SGHTA, CDR2 FQGTGA. Trimming stripped 2 bases from V and 6 bases from J, with 14 bases between. The CDR3 here is CASSLGLAGSEQYF. CDR3 bases: TGTGCCAGCAGCTTAGGGCTAGCTGGGAGCGAGCAGTACTTC. Full variable domain (missing parts from reference TRBV7-3 and TRBJ2-7): GAGVSQTPSNKVTEKGKYVELRCDPISGHTALYWYRQSLGQGPEFLIYFQGTGAADDSGLPNDRFFAVRPEGSVSTLKIQRTERGDSAVYLCASSLGLAGSEQYFGPGTRLTVT.

The chain uses TRBV6-5 and TRBJ2-3; 13 bases agree with TRBD2. Losses at the gene ends were 0 bases for V and 6 bases for J; bases not matched to a gene: 3. Germline assignment: CDR1 MNHEY and CDR2 SVGAGI. This CDR3 is 16 amino acids long. CDR3 residues: CASSYSTSGGLDTQYF. The CDR3 DNA reads TGTGCCAGCAGTTACTCGACTAGCGGGGGGCTGGATACGCAGTATTTT.

The chain carries TRBV5-1 and TRBJ2-4; 7 bases align to TRBD2. The CDR3 loop spans 17 amino acids. Germline V gives CDR1 SGHRS, CDR2 YFSETQ. Trimming removed 4 bases from V and 7 bases from J; junction bases left unmatched: 17. The CDR3 sequence: CASSRDGGGDRWNIQYF. In DNA, the CDR3 is TGCGCCAGCAGCCGCGATGGGGGAGGGGATCGGTGGAACATTCAGTACTTC.

CDR3 DNA sequence: TGCAGTGCTCGAACAGGGGGCGCTGCCTTAGGGCAGTTCTTC. As protein: CSARTGGAALGQFF. The gene calls are TRBV20-1 and TRBJ2-1, with TRBD1 matching 9 bases. This CDR3 region has 14 residues. Per germline, CDR1 DFQATT and CDR2 SNEGSKA (reference sequence). Trimming removed 5 bases from V and 12 bases from J; junction bases left unmatched: 14.

V gene TRBV20-1 combines with J gene TRBJ2-5; D is unclear. This CDR3 region has 12 residues. Germline CDR1 and CDR2: DFQATT and SNEGSKA (reference sequence). Deletions cut 3 bases from V and 2 bases from J, with 7 bases between. The CDR3 DNA sequence: TGCAGTGCTAGGTCGGGTCAAGAGACCCAGTACTTC. This codes for CSARSGQETQYF.

The V and J genes are TRBV6-5 and TRBJ2-3, with a weak D call TRBD1 (6 bases). The CDR3 is 11 residues long. Looked up from germline, CDR1 is MNHEY and CDR2 is SVGAGI. V dropped 7 bases and J dropped 6 bases, with 8 bases sitting between them. Written as DNA, the CDR3 is TGTGCCAGCACCCAGGGGGATACGCAGTATTTT. This encodes CASTQGDTQYF.